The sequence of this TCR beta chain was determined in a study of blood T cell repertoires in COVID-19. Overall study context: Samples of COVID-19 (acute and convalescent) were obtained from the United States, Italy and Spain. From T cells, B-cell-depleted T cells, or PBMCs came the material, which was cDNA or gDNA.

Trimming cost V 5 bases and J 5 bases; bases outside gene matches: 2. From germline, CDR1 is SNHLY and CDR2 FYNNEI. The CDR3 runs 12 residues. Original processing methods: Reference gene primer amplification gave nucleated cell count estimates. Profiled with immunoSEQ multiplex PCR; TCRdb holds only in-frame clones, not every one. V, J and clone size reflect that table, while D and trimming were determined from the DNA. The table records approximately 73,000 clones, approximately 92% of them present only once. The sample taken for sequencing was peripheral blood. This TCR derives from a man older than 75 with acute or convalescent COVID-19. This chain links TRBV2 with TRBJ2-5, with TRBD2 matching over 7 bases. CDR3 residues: CASSWGGETQYF. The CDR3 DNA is TGTGCCAGCAGTTGGGGGGGTGAGACCCAGTACTTC.